The next 5 T cell receptor beta chains were all read from a single sample in a study of blood T cell repertoires in COVID-19. Assay used: immunoSEQ multiplex PCR; TCRdb lists only in-frame clones, some missing. The sample holds 70,000 to 100,000 clones, roughly 80% seen once. The sequenced sample consisted of peripheral blood. These receptors were taken from an elderly woman with acute or convalescent COVID-19.

Details on this clone: Possible read error: a much larger clone is one base away. The chain links TRBV5-4 to TRBJ2-2; 9 bases fit TRBD2. Germline V gene sequence: CDR1 SGHNT, CDR2 YYREEE (reference sequence). The CDR3 contains 18 residues. In DNA form, the CDR3 reads TGTGCCACCAGCCCAAACCGGGGGGCGGGGGGGCGGAACGGGGAGCTGTTTTTT. As protein: CATSPNRGAGGRNGELFF.

V is TRBV7-8 and J is TRBJ2-7; the match to TRBD2 covers 10 bases. This CDR3 contains 14 residues. Germline CDR1 is SGHVS and CDR2 is FQNEAQ. V lost 5 bases to trimming and J lost 4 bases; unmatched junction nucleotides: 5. The CDR3 DNA sequence: TGTGCCAGCAGCCGAGGGACTAGCGCGTACGAGCAGTACTTC. Translated, it gives CASSRGTSAYEQYF.

Turning to this clone: Other nucleotide sequences from this sample produce the same CDR3. The chain has TRBV7-3 and TRBJ2-5; 8 positions match TRBD2. The CDR3 sequence is 13 residues long. The germline V gene encodes CDR1 SGHTA and CDR2 FQGTGA. After removal of 5 bases from V and 5 bases from J, the junction contained 4 bases not matched to a gene. Written as DNA, the CDR3 is TGTGCCAGCAGCCCCGGGGGGGGCGAGACCCAGTACTTC. It codes for CASSPGGGETQYF.

The CDR3 reads CASSGSGQGYEKLFF. As DNA, the CDR3 is TGTGCCAGCAGCGGGTCAGGACAGGGTTATGAAAAACTGTTTTTT. The J gene is TRBJ1-4, the V gene TRBV9, with 8 positions matching TRBD1. CDR1 is SGDLS, CDR2 YYNGEE, per germline. The trim removed 3 bases at V and 6 bases at J, leaving 7 bases unmatched. CDR3 size: 15 residues. The full variable domain, with the rest looked up from reference TRBV9 and TRBJ1-4, is DSGVTQTPKHLITATGQRVTLRCSPRSGDLSVYWYQQSLDQGLQFLIQYYNGEERAKGNILERFSAQQFPDLHSELNLSSLELGDSALYFCASSGSGQGYEKLFFGSGTQLSVL.

CDR3 region: CASSVVRGRGTQYF. DNA for the CDR3: TGTGCCAGCAGCGTAGTAAGGGGAAGGGGGACCCAGTACTTC. V is TRBV9 and J is TRBJ2-5; a possible D gene is TRBD1 (5 bases). The CDR3 length is 14 residues. Between the trimmed V and J ends, which lost 0 bases and 7 bases, there was a span of 13 bases. CDR1 is SGDLS and CDR2 is YYNGEE in the germline V gene.